A selection of T cell receptor beta chains follows, all from one sample in a study of T cell responses to AZD1222 COVID-19 vaccine. Assay used: immunoSEQ multiplex PCR; TCRdb lists only in-frame clones, some missing. The top ten hold 1.5% of the sample, which has 80,000 or so clones, 87% seen once. Sample: peripheral blood, taken on day 0 of AZD1222 vaccination. These receptors all stem from an adult in good health. CDR3s include the opening cysteine and the closing phenylalanine or tryptophan. The D gene is left open where the match is weak. Clone sizes are given selectively: once, few, many, or a class where the clone is expanded.

d_gene,j_gene,v_gene,abundance,CDR3nt,CDR3aa
TRBD1,TRBJ1-2,TRBV3-1/TRBV3-2,-,TGTGCCAGCAGCCGGACCGACAGGGAGCGGTTTGGCTACACCTTC,CASSRTDRERFGYTF
TRBD1,TRBJ1-2,TRBV6-5,-,TGTGCCAGCAGGACAGGGGGCAATGGCTACACCTTC,CASRTGGNGYTF
-,TRBJ2-1,TRBV6-6,-,TGTGCCAGCAGTTACAGACTAGGCAGGCCGTACAATGAGCAGTTCTTC,CASSYRLGRPYNEQFF
-,TRBJ1-2,TRBV2,-,TGTGCCAGCAGTGAAGGGGAACGGCATGGCTACACCTTC,CASSEGERHGYTF
-,TRBJ1-5,TRBV6-6,medium-sized,TGTGCCAGCAGTTATATGGAAGTCAGCAATCAGCCCCAGCATTTT,CASSYMEVSNQPQHF
TRBD1,TRBJ1-5,TRBV9,-,TGTGCCAGCAGCGTAGGGGACAGTGGCAATCAGCCCCAGCATTTT,CASSVGDSGNQPQHF
TRBD2,TRBJ2-5,TRBV7-9,-,TGTGCCAGCAGCTTAGCTTCCGGGACCGGGAGGGAGACCCAGTACTTC,CASSLASGTGRETQYF
-,TRBJ2-4,TRBV7-3,-,TGTGCCAGCAGCTTAACGAGAGGGGAAAAAAACATTCAGTACTTC,CASSLTRGEKNIQYF
-,TRBJ1-3,TRBV7-3,once,TGTGCCAGCAGCAACGGGAGGATAGTTTCTGGAAACACCATATATTTT,CASSNGRIVSGNTIYF
TRBD1,TRBJ2-2,TRBV24-1,-,TGTGCCACCAGGGGGACAGGAGCGACCGGGGAGCTGTTTTTT,CATRGTGATGELFF
-,TRBJ1-6,TRBV6-5,-,TGTGCCAGCAGTTACAGCCAACAGGGTGGGCCCCTCCACTTT,CASSYSQQGGPLHF
-,TRBJ1-1,TRBV27,-,TGTGCCAGCAGTTTACAGGAACACACTGAAGCTTTCTTT,CASSLQEHTEAFF
-,TRBJ1-2,TRBV27,-,TGTGCCAGCAGTTTATCGGCAGCGAGCGGCTATGGCTACACCTTC,CASSLSAASGYGYTF
-,TRBJ1-1,TRBV6-5,-,TGTGCCACTCCAAATCGCCTGAAAACTGAAGCTTTCTTT,CATPNRLKTEAFF
-,TRBJ1-4,TRBV4-3,-,TGCGCCAGCAGCCAAGCCGAGGGTGAAAAACTGTTTTTT,CASSQAEGEKLFF
-,TRBJ2-7,TRBV25-1,-,TGTGCCAGCAGTAGACGGGGCCTCGTGCCCTACGAGCAGTACTTC,CASSRRGLVPYEQYF
-,TRBJ2-5,TRBV2,-,TGTGCCAGCAGTGATTCCGAGCTCGAGACCCAGTACTTC,CASSDSELETQYF
-,TRBJ1-1,TRBV2,few,TGTGCCAGCAAGGGCTTTAACACTGAAGCTTTCTTT,CASKGFNTEAFF